Presented here are 6 T cell receptor beta chains from one specimen sequenced in a study of T cell changes during pregnancy in multiple sclerosis. The assay was immunoSEQ multiplex PCR, and TCRdb's table has in-frame clones only and misses some. The table lists 90,000 to 120,000 clones, approximately 90% of them singletons. Specimen: peripheral blood, collected in the third trimester of pregnancy. The receptors shown here come from a female donor in good health, enrolled as a control in a pregnancy study.

The chain carries TRBV7-8 and TRBJ1-1, with D maybe TRBD1 (5 bases). The CDR3 length is 16 residues. The germline gives CDR1 SGHVS, CDR2 FQNEAQ. With 1 base removed from V and 4 bases from J, the gap between germline ends came to 16 bases. CDR3 loop: CASSLVSGRGGTEAFF. For the CDR3, the DNA is TGTGCCAGCAGCTTAGTTTCTGGAAGGGGTGGCACTGAAGCTTTCTTT.

This chain links TRBV15 with TRBJ2-1; TRBD2 matches 11 bases. Germline V gene data show CDR1 as LNHNV and CDR2 as YYDKDF (reference sequence). Trimming removed 0 bases from V and 4 bases from J; junction bases left unmatched: 8. This CDR3 comprises 18 residues. As DNA, the CDR3 is TGTGCCACCAGCAGAGATTCGCTAGCGGGGGGCCTATACAATGAGCAGTTCTTC. Amino acids: CATSRDSLAGGLYNEQFF.

The CDR3 nucleotides read TGTGCCAGCAGCGAACAGGGGGCGGACACTGAAGCTTTCTTT. It translates to CASSEQGADTEAFF. This chain joins TRBV6-1 and TRBJ1-1; 9 bases fit TRBD1. The trim removed 6 bases at V and 3 bases at J, leaving 5 bases unmatched. The CDR3 sequence is 14 residues long. CDR1 is MNHNS, CDR2 SASEGT, per germline.

This sequence joins TRBV6-1 and TRBJ2-5; D unclear. This CDR3 region has 14 residues. The germline V gene encodes CDR1 MNHNS and CDR2 SASEGT. Trimming shortened V by 6 bases and J by 1 base, and 12 bases separated the two germline ends. CDR3 sequence: CASRSRGSQETQYF. DNA of the CDR3: TGTGCCAGCAGGAGCCGCGGCAGCCAAGAGACCCAGTACTTC.

The rearrangement uses TRBV4-3 and TRBJ1-2; D is undetermined. The length of the CDR3 is 14 residues. Germline V gives CDR1 LGHNA, CDR2 YSLEER. The V gene lost 4 bases and the J gene lost 3 bases, with 12 bases spanning the gap. CDR3 sequence reads: CASSPRNSDYGYTF. The CDR3 region has the DNA TGCGCCAGCAGCCCCCGTAACTCTGACTATGGCTACACCTTC.

The V gene is TRBV4-2, the J gene TRBJ2-5, with TRBD1 matching over 12 bases. Germline CDR1 reads LGHNA; CDR2 reads YNFKEQ. This CDR3 region has 20 residues. V trimming: 0 bases; J trimming: 7 bases; junction bases outside the gene matches: 18. CDR3 region: CASSQEGGTGGSGPLGTQYF. In nucleotides, the CDR3 is TGTGCCAGCAGCCAAGAAGGGGGGACAGGGGGCTCCGGGCCCTTGGGGACCCAGTACTTC.